Listed below are T cell receptor beta chains from one sample, sequenced in a study of blood T cell repertoires in COVID-19. Sequencing was performed with immunoSEQ multiplex PCR; in TCRdb, only in-frame clones are kept and a portion is missing. Among 45,000 or so clones listed, roughly nine tenths were seen once. What was sequenced was peripheral blood. The receptors were sampled from a woman older than 75 with active COVID-19. CDR3s include the opening cysteine and the closing phenylalanine or tryptophan. Each record gives: clone size, V gene, CDR3 protein. Clone size is given for some rows only: seen once, a few or many times, or a class if the clone is expanded.

- TRBV5-1 CASSLEGSRSGELFF
- TRBV20-1 CSASPPGRPDDTQYF
- TRBV10-2 CASTPDRLNTEAFF
- TRBV15 CATSRGVAGAGNTIYF
- TRBV7-2 CASSPGTGLGGELFF
- TRBV5-6 CASSLPIGGELFF
- TRBV3-1/TRBV3-2 CASSPGSNEKLFF
- TRBV29-1 CSVDAGGGGTEAFF
once TRBV6-6 CASTDSSYNEQFF
- TRBV5-6 CASCTGTDYEQYF
- TRBV6-2/TRBV6-3 CASSYSIEGGLHF
- TRBV19 CASSPSGLPGPWEQYF
- TRBV2 CASRRTDMNTGELFF
- TRBV9 CASSGGTVNEKLFF
once TRBV19 CASSPERRGRETQYF
- TRBV24-1 CATSDPTSGGLSTDTQYF
- TRBV5-4 CASSLDGGYSGNTIYF
- TRBV10-3 CATEGQGNSPLHF
- TRBV3-1/TRBV3-2 CASSQVNSYNSPLHF
- TRBV24-1 CATSDSRRGGYNEQFF
- TRBV30 CAWSNSGTGGEKLFF
- TRBV2 CASRAPFEREGDNYGYTF
- TRBV18 CASSTGTGGNGNTIYF
- TRBV7-2 CASRDNSNTGELFF
few TRBV5-5 CASSLAGGNTIYF